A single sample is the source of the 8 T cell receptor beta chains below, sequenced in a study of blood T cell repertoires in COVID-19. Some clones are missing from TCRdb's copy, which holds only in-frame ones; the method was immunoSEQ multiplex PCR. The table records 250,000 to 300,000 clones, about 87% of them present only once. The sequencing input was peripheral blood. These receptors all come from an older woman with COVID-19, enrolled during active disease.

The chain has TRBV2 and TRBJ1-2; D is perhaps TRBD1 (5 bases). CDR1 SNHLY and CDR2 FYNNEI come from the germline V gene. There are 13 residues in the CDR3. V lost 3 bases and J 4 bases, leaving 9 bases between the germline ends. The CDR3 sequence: CASSDSGVYGYTF. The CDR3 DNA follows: TGTGCCAGCAGTGATTCGGGGGTCTATGGCTACACCTTC.

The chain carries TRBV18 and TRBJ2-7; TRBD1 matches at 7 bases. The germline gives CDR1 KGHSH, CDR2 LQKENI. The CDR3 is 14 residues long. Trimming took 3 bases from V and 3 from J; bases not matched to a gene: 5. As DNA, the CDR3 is TGTGCCAGCTCACCCCAACAGGGGAACTACGAGCAGTACTTC. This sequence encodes CASSPQQGNYEQYF.

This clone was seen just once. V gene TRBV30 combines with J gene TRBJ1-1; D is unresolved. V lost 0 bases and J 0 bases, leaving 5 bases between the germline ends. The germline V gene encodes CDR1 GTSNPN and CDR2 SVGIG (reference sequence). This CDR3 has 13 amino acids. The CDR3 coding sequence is TGTGCCTGGAGTGTACTACTGAACACTGAAGCTTTCTTT. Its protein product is CAWSVLLNTEAFF.

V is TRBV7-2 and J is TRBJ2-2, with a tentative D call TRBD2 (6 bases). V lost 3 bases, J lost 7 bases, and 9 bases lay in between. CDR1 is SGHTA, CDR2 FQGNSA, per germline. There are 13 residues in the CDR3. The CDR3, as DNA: TGTGCCAGCAGCTTCGGGCGGGACGGGGAGCTGTTTTTT. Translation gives CASSFGRDGELFF.

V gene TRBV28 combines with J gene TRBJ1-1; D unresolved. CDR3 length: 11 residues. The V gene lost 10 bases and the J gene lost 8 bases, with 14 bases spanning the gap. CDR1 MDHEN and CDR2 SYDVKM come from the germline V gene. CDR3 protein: CATHPEEEAFF. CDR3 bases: TGTGCCACCCACCCGGAGGAGGAAGCTTTCTTT.

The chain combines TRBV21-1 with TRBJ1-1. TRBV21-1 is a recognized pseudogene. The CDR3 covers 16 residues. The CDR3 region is CASSKRGGFVNTEAFF. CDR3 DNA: TGTGCCAGCAGCAAAAGGGGGGGCTTTGTGAACACTGAAGCTTTCTTT.

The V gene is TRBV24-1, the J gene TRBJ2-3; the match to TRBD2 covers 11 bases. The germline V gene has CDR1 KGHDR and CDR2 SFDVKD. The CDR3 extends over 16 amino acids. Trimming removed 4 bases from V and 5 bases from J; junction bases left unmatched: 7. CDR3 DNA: TGTGCCACCAGTGACATAATAGCGGGAGGGCAAGATACGCAGTATTTT. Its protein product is CATSDIIAGGQDTQYF.

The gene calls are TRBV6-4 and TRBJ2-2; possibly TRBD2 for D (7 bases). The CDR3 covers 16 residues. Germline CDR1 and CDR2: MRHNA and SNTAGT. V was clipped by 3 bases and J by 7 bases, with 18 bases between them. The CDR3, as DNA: TGTGCCAGCAGTGAATCGGGGGGCGATCCCTTCGGGGAGCTGTTTTTT. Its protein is CASSESGGDPFGELFF.